This T cell receptor (beta chain) derives from a study of blood T cells in healthy people across ages. The study, taken as a whole, reports: Possibly, changes in expanded clonotypes were confounded because donor CMV status was unknown.

V trimming: 4 bases; J trimming: 6 bases; junction bases outside the gene matches: 13. Looked up from germline, CDR1 is SQVTM and CDR2 is ANQGSEA. The CDR3 sequence is 15 residues long. Comment on this clonotype: The antigen remains unidentified.

Through a sample-barcoded 5' primer and a J-beta primer mix, a second PCR was run for roughly 6 to 12 cycles. TCRdb itself ran the 5' RACE reads through MiXCR, one entry per CDR3 protein. The sample has about 680,000 distinct CDR3 sequences, 45% to 50% seen once. Donors ranged from 6 to 90 years old and were healthy Caucasians in Russia. Isolated per sample were at least 6 million PBMCs. The receptor was isolated from a woman aged 55-69 years in good health. Sequencing was carried out using blood. The rearrangement joins TRBV29-1 to TRBJ1-2; 8 bases fit TRBD1. This chain's CDR3 is CSVGMARTGINGYTF. DNA of the CDR3: TGCAGCGTTGGCATGGCAAGGACAGGGATTAATGGCTACACCTTC.